A single sample gave rise to the 23 T cell receptor beta chains below, sequenced in a study of blood T cells in healthy people across ages (dated by TCRdb to about 2015). The library was produced with 5' RACE. The sequencing machine was an Illumina HiSeq 2500. The second PCR ran for about 6 to 12 cycles and used a J-beta primer mix along with a sample-barcoded 5' primer. TCRdb reworked the public reads: Q25 trimming with fastp, MiXCR clone assembly, productive beta chains retained. For every CDR3 protein sequence, its rows merge into one entry that carries the most common genes and DNA. The sample table holds 1.5 million or so distinct CDR3 sequences, of which 42% were seen once. The ten top clones hold 7.9% of the sample. Sequencing used blood. The receptors stem from a woman aged 18 to 35 in good health.

This clonotype was counted many times. A much larger clone lies one base from this, so it may be a read error. This chain connects TRBV20-1 to TRBJ2-1; 10 bases line up with TRBD2. The J call may be wrong; the DNA end is better matched by TRBJ2-7. This CDR3 comprises 15 residues. Germline V gives CDR1 DFQATT, CDR2 SNEGSKA (reference sequence). This CDR3 is CSARDTSGDYNEQYF. In nucleotides, the CDR3 is TGCAGTGCTAGAGATACTAGCGGGGACTACAATGAGCAGTACTTC.

A few counts support this clonotype. The rearrangement joins TRBV9 to TRBJ2-5; perhaps TRBD2 as D (5 bases). This CDR3 has 15 residues. Germline V gives CDR1 SGDLS, CDR2 YYNGEE. Trimming removed 3 bases at V and 0 bases at J, with 12 bases between. The CDR3: CASSATPGYQETQYF. The CDR3 DNA follows: TGTGCCAGCAGCGCGACCCCGGGGTACCAAGAGACCCAGTACTTC.

The rearrangement joins TRBV27 to TRBJ1-2; the D is unclear. Germline assignment: CDR1 MNHEY and CDR2 SMNVEV (reference sequence). The V and J ends lost 10 bases and 10 bases respectively, with 31 bases between them. This CDR3 contains 16 residues. The CDR3 region is CATHSGAATAITVYTF. The CDR3 DNA reads TGTGCCACCCACTCGGGCGCCGCAACGGCTATTACGGTCTACACCTTC.

This clonotype came up a few times. This chain connects TRBV25-1 to TRBJ2-2, with unresolved D. Germline-derived CDR1 and CDR2 are MGHDK and SYGVNS. The V and J ends lost 4 bases and 3 bases respectively, with 12 bases between them. The length of the CDR3 is 15 residues. The CDR3 spells CASSAYHLDTGELFF. The CDR3 bases are TGTGCCAGCAGTGCATACCATTTGGACACCGGGGAGCTGTTTTTT. The full variable domain, completed using reference TRBV25-1 and TRBJ2-2, is EADIYQTPRYLVIGTGKKITLECSQTMGHDKMYWYQQDPGMELHLIHYSYGVNSTEKGDLSSESTVSRIRTEHFPLTLESARPSHTSQYLCASSAYHLDTGELFFGEGSRLTVL.

Points on this clonotype: One end of the junction does not line up with germline, which may come from a read error. This rearrangement joins TRBV9 to TRBJ1-5; unclear D gene. Germline CDR1 reads SGDLS; CDR2 reads YYNGEE. The CDR3 length is 15 residues. CDR3 in DNA: TGTGCCAGCAGCCCGGGAATGCTAGGGAATCAGTCCCAGCATTTT. Translated, it gives CASSPGMLGNQSQHF.

This clonotype was observed once. One end of the junction is discordant with germline, which a read error may explain. This sequence joins TRBV5-1 and TRBJ1-2; 7 nucleotides line up with TRBD1. CDR3 length: 12 amino acids. Per germline, CDR1 SGHRS and CDR2 YFSETQ. The CDR3: CANSRDRDGYTF. The CDR3 DNA reads as TGCGCCAACAGCCGTGACAGGGACGGCTACACCTTC.

The rearrangement joins TRBV6-2 or TRBV6-3 to TRBJ2-7, with D uncertain. The V end was cut by 2 bases, the J end by 3 bases, with 8 bases between. CDR1 and CDR2 from the germline V gene are MNHEY and SVGEGT. The CDR3 consists of 13 residues. The CDR3, as DNA: TGTGCCAGCAGTTACGGGCAGATCTACGAGCAGTACTTC. This translates into CASSYGQIYEQYF.

The chain combines TRBV5-1 with TRBJ2-4; 7 nucleotides line up with TRBD1. Germline CDR1 SGHRS, CDR2 YFSETQ. V gave up 2 bases and J gave up 0 bases; unmatched junction bases: 14. This CDR3 comprises 19 residues. CDR3 loop: CASSFDGTEVPRAKNIQYF. CDR3 nucleotide sequence: TGCGCCAGCAGCTTCGATGGGACAGAAGTTCCCCGAGCCAAAAACATTCAGTACTTC. The full variable domain, in which reference TRBV5-1 and TRBJ2-4 provide the parts outside the CDR3, is KAGVTQTPRYLIKTRGQQVTLSCSPISGHRSVSWYQQTPGQGLQFLFEYFSETQRNKGNFPGRFSGRQFSNSRSEMNVSTLELGDSALYLCASSFDGTEVPRAKNIQYFGAGTRLSVL.

The chain carries TRBV3-1 and TRBJ2-3, with a weak D call TRBD2 (6 bases). From germline, CDR1 is LGHDT and CDR2 YNNKEL (reference sequence). Trimming pared 1 base from V and 6 bases from J, leaving 17 bases between. The CDR3 has 16 amino acids. The CDR3 DNA sequence: TGTGCCAGCAGCCAAGCGGGACTCCTTGCCGGGGATACGCAGTATTTT. This translates into CASSQAGLLAGDTQYF.

This clonotype was counted between two and nine times. V usage is TRBV27 and J usage is TRBJ2-1; unclear D gene. V shed 0 bases and J shed 8 bases, with 11 bases lying between them. This CDR3 is 14 amino acids long. The germline gives CDR1 MNHEY, CDR2 SMNVEV (reference sequence). The CDR3 reads CASSLSAFPYEQFF. The CDR3 DNA follows: TGTGCCAGCAGTTTATCGGCCTTCCCCTATGAGCAGTTCTTC.

The V call is TRBV3-1, the J call TRBJ1-1, with D hard to call. The CDR3 loop spans 14 amino acids. Germline lookup yields CDR1 LGHDT and CDR2 YNNKEL (reference sequence). The V and J ends lost 1 base and 1 base respectively, with 7 bases between them. The chain's CDR3 is CASSQGPKNTEAFF. The CDR3 region has the DNA TGTGCCAGCAGCCAAGGACCGAAGAACACTGAAGCTTTCTTT.

The CDR3 loop is CASMLRDYYEQYF. As DNA, the CDR3 is TGTGCCAGCATGCTCCGGGACTATTACGAGCAGTACTTC. The chain uses TRBV2 and TRBJ2-5; TRBD2 agrees at 7 bases. The J call may be in error: the DNA end matches TRBJ2-7 better. The CDR3 is made up of 13 amino acids. Germline CDR1 reads SNHLY; CDR2 reads FYNNEI.

In DNA form, the CDR3 reads TGTGCCAGCAGCACGACAGGGCTCGGAAACACCATATATTTT. It specifies CASSTTGLGNTIYF. The rearrangement uses TRBV7-9 and TRBJ1-3; 7 nucleotides align to TRBD1. Unmatched junction bases numbered 5, after V lost 5 bases and J lost 4 bases. This CDR3 comprises 14 residues. In germline, CDR1 is SEHNR, CDR2 FQNEAQ (reference sequence).

J is TRBJ1-6 and V is TRBV5-6; 7 bases are shared with TRBD1. V trimming: 2 bases; J trimming: 7 bases; junction bases outside the gene matches: 3. Per the germline V gene, CDR1 is SGHDT and CDR2 is YYEEEE. The CDR3 has 14 residues. This CDR3 reads CASSFTGDNSPLHF. The CDR3 DNA is TGTGCCAGCAGCTTTACAGGGGACAATTCACCCCTCCACTTT.

The rearrangement links TRBV5-1 to TRBJ2-5, with D perhaps matching TRBD1 (6 bases). V lost 8 bases to trimming and J lost 9 bases, with 20 bases between them. From germline, CDR1 is SGHRS and CDR2 YFSETQ. The CDR3 is 13 residues long. CDR3 region: CARVPDRQGAQYF. The CDR3 DNA follows: TGCGCCAGAGTCCCGGACAGACAAGGGGCCCAGTACTTC.

There are a few counts of this clonotype. The rearrangement links TRBV10-3 to TRBJ1-1; a weak D match, TRBD1 (6 bases). The germline gives CDR1 ENHRY, CDR2 SYGVKD. The CDR3 sequence is 12 residues long. V was clipped by 3 bases and J by 6 bases, with 8 bases between them. The CDR3 is CAISDRGSEAFF. The CDR3 DNA reads as TGTGCCATCAGTGACAGGGGATCTGAAGCTTTCTTT.

This clonotype has just one count. V usage is TRBV9 and J usage is TRBJ2-5, with unresolved D. The CDR3 contains 12 residues. CDR1 SGDLS and CDR2 YYNGEE come from the germline V gene. V was cut by 2 bases and J by 11 bases, with 13 bases left in between. In DNA form, the CDR3 reads TGTGCCAGCAGCGTGATGATTGATGAGCAGTACTTC. Residues: CASSVMIDEQYF.

The chain couples TRBV10-3 to TRBJ1-2; weak D call: TRBD1 (6 bases). The CDR3 has 15 amino acids. The germline gives CDR1 ENHRY, CDR2 SYGVKD. Trimming stripped 3 bases from V and 6 bases from J, with 17 bases between. CDR3 protein: CAISEQGGALNGYTF. In DNA form, the CDR3 reads TGTGCCATCAGTGAACAGGGAGGGGCTCTCAATGGCTACACCTTC.

The chain couples TRBV20-1 to TRBJ1-5; 10 bases agree with TRBD1. This CDR3 comprises 13 residues. Losses at the gene ends were 6 bases for V and 7 bases for J; bases not matched to a gene: 6. CDR1 is DFQATT, CDR2 SNEGSKA, per germline (reference sequence). The CDR3, as DNA: TGCAGTGCCCAGGACAGGGGGGAACAGCCCCAGCATTTT. Its protein is CSAQDRGEQPQHF.

V usage is TRBV6-2 or TRBV6-3 and J usage is TRBJ1-2; no clear D. CDR1 is MNHEY and CDR2 is SVGEGT in the germline V gene. CDR3 size: 12 residues. With 2 bases removed from V and 6 bases from J, the gap between germline ends came to 7 bases. CDR3: CASSYPTHGYTF. CDR3 in DNA: TGTGCCAGCAGTTACCCAACCCATGGCTACACCTTC.

This rearrangement joins TRBV5-6 to TRBJ2-7, with 10 bases identical to TRBD2. CDR1 is SGHDT, CDR2 YYEEEE, per germline. CDR3 length: 15 residues. The V segment lost 4 bases and the J segment 8 bases; nucleotides outside the gene matches: 12. CDR3 residues: CASSPKQLAGLKQYF. CDR3 DNA: TGTGCCAGCAGCCCCAAGCAACTAGCGGGGCTGAAGCAGTACTTC. The variable domain in full, completed from reference TRBV5-6 and TRBJ2-7, reads DAGVTQSPTHLIKTRGQQVTLRCSPKSGHDTVSWYQQALGQGPQFIFQYYEEEERQRGNFPDRFSGHQFPNYSSELNVNALLLGDSALYLCASSPKQLAGLKQYFGPGTRLTVT.

As for this clonotype: This may come from a read error, since a much larger clone is one base off. The J gene is TRBJ2-3, the V gene TRBV9, with D possibly being TRBD2 (6 bases). V was clipped by 7 bases and J by 8 bases, with 23 bases between them. The CDR3 spans 15 residues. CDR1 and CDR2 from the germline V gene are SGDLS and YYNGEE. The CDR3 DNA reads as TGTGCCAGCGCTGAAGACGGATCTAGGGAGGCTACGCAGTATTTT. The encoded protein is CASAEDGSREATQYF.

The chain carries TRBV10-3 and TRBJ1-2, with 7 bases aligning to TRBD1. With V trimmed by 0 bases and J by 4 bases, 11 bases remained unmatched. The germline V gene has CDR1 ENHRY and CDR2 SYGVKD. This CDR3 contains 17 residues. The CDR3 DNA is TGTGCCATCAGTGAGTCGACTCTGATGGGACAGAGCTATGGCTACACCTTC. This translates into CAISESTLMGQSYGYTF.